This T cell receptor (beta chain) was profiled in a study of shared clonotypes between healthy human individuals. V shed 5 bases and J shed 0 bases, with 10 bases lying between them. The CDR3 has 14 residues. The germline gives CDR1 MNHEY, CDR2 SMNVEV (reference sequence). Repertoires were generated with immunoSEQ multiplex PCR, while TCRdb's copy carries only in-frame clones and drops some. The table includes roughly 1,000,000 clones, about 80% detected once. This clone was seen a few times. The sequence derives from a man aged 18 to 30 in good health. Some clones in this sample may be carry-over from other donors' samples. V usage is TRBV27 and J usage is TRBJ1-1; tentative D call: TRBD1 (5 bases). Sequencing was performed on memory CD4+ T cells from PBMCs. Described subset: CD45RA-negative fraction. The CDR3 spells CASSLGPLNTEAFF. The CDR3 DNA sequence: TGTGCCAGCAGTCTGGGACCGTTGAACACTGAAGCTTTCTTT.